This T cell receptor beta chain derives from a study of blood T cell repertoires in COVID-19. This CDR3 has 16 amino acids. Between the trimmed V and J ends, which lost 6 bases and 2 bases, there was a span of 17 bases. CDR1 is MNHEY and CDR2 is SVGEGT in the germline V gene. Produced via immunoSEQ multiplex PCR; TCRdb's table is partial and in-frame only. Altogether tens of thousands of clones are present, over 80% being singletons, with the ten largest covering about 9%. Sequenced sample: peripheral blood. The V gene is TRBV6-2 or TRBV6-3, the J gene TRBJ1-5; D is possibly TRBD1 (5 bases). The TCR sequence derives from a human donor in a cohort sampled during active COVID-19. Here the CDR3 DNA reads TGTGCCAGCAGCCCTCTGGGGGGTTCAGGCAATCAGCCCCAGCATTTT. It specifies CASSPLGGSGNQPQHF.